The entry below gives a single TCR beta chain sequence along with its context. The clone's antigen remains unknown. No base quality values were provided; no much bigger clone lies one nucleotide off. The sample is drawn from a study of T cells after somatic rescue of genetic block (dated by TCRdb to 2020 to 2021). A note on the overall study: The study assessed how robust, over the long term, a T-cell system was when the system had developed through somatic rescue of a genetic block in T-cell development.

The CDR3 runs 18 amino acids, cysteine and phenylalanine included. The DNA shown is the 54-base CDR3, in frame from base 1. CDR1 and CDR2 were assigned from the germline V gene as MDHEN and SYDVKM. Trimming costs V 3 bases and J 3 bases, and their ends lie 23 bases apart. Libraries came from the immunoSEQ multiplex PCR assay. The table comes from immuneACCESS by way of TCRdb, which keeps in-frame sequences with V and J called. Part of the clones is missing from these tables; in studies checked, under half for an unresolved V gene and the rest for unknown reasons. The table for this sample lists 85,000 to 90,000 clones; 75% to 90% of them were counted only once. The top ten clones comprise under 2% of the sample.

The sequenced sample was peripheral blood mononuclear cells (PBMCs). Recombination linked TRBV28 to TRBJ1-1; no D gene call is confident. The clonotype was recovered from a woman younger than 35. The DNA reads as follows: TGTGCCAGCAGTTTTGAATTCCGTGGGAGGTATTGGTACACTGAAGCTTTCTTT. This encodes CASSFEFRGRYWYTEAFF. With the portions outside the CDR3 filled from the reference TRBV28 and TRBJ1-1 genes, the complete variable region becomes DVKVTQSSRYLVKRTGEKVFLECVQDMDHENMFWYRQDPGLGLRLIYFSYDVKMKEKGDIPEGYSVSREKKERFSLILESASTNQTSMYLCASSFEFRGRYWYTEAFFGQGTRLTVV.